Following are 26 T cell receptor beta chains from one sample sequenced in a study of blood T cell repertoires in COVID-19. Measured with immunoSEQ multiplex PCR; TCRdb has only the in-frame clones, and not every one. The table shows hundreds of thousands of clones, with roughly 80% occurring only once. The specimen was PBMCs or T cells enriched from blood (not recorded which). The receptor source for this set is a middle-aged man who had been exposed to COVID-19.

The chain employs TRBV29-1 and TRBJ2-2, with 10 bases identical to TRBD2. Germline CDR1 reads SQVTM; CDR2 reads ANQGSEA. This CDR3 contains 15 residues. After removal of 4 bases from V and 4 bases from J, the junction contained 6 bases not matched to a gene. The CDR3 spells CSVVAGGPSTGELFF. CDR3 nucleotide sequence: TGCAGCGTTGTAGCGGGAGGCCCGAGCACCGGGGAGCTGTTTTTT.

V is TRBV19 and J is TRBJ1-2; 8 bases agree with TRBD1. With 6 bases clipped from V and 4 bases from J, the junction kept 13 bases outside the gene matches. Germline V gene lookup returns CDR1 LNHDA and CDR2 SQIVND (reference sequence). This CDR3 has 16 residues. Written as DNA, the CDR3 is TGTGCCAGTAGGTCCAGGCCAGACAGGGGAAGCTATGGCTACACCTTC. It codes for CASRSRPDRGSYGYTF.

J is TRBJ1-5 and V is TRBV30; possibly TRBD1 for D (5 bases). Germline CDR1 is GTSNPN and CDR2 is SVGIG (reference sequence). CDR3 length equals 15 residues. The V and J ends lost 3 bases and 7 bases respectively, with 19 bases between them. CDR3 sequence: CAWRVKGRLGQPQHF. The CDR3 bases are TGTGCCTGGAGAGTAAAGGGGAGGTTAGGCCAGCCCCAGCATTTT.

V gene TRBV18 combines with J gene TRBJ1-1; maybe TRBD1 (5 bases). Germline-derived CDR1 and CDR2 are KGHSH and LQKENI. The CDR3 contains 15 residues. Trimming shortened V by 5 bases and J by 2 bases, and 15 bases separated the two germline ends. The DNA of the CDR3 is TGTGCCAGCTCATCCACCGGGACTTCAAACACTGAAGCTTTCTTT. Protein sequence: CASSSTGTSNTEAFF.

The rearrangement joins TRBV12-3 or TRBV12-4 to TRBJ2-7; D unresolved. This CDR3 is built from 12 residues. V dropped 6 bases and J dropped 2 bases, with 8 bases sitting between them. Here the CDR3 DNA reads TGTGCCAGCAGGCTTGGGCCCTACGAGCAGTACTTC. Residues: CASRLGPYEQYF.

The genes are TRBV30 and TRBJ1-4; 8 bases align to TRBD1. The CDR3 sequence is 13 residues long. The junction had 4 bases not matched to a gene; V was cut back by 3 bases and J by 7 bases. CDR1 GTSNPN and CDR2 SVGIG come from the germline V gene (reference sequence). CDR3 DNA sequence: TGTGCCTGGAGACAGGGGGGTGTTGAAAAACTGTTTTTT. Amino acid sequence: CAWRQGGVEKLFF. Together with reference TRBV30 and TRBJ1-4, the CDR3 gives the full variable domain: SQTIHQWPATLVQPVGSPLSLECTVEGTSNPNLYWYRQAAGRGLQLLFYSVGIGQISSEVPQNLSASRPQDRQFILSSKKLLLSDSGFYLCAWRQGGVEKLFFGSGTQLSVL.

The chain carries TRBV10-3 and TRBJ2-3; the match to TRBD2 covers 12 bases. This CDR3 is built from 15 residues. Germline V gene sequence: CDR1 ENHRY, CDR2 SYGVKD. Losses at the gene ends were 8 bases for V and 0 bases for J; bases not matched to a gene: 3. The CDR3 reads CAIGGTSGSTDTQYF. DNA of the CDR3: TGTGCCATCGGAGGGACTAGCGGGAGCACAGATACGCAGTATTTT.

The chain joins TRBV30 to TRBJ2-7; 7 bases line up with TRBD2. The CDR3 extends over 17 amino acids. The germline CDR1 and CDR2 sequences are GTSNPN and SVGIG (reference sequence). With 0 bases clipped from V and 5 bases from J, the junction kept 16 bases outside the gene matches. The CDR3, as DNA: TGTGCCTGGAGTGTAGGTAGCGGGCCGTTTCGTGGACACGAGCAGTACTTC. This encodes CAWSVGSGPFRGHEQYF.

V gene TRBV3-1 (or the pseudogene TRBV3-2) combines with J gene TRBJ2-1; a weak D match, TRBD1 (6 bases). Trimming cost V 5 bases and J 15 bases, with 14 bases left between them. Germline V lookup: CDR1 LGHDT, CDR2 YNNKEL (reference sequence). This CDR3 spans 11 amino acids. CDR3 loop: CASSEQGSLFF. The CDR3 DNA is TGTGCCAGCAGCGAACAGGGATCGTTGTTCTTC.

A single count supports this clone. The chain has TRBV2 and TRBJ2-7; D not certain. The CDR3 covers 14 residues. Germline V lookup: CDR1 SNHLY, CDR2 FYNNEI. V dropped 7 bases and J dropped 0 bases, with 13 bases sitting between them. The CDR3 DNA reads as TGTGCCAGCATTCTTGGAAGGAGCTCCTACGAGCAGTACTTC. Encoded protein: CASILGRSSYEQYF.

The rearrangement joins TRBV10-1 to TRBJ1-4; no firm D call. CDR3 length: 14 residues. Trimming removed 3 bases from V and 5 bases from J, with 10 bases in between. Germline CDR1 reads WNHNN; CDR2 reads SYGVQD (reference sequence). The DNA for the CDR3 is TGCGCCAGCAGTGATGGCTCCAGGAATGAAAAACTGTTTTTT. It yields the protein CASSDGSRNEKLFF.

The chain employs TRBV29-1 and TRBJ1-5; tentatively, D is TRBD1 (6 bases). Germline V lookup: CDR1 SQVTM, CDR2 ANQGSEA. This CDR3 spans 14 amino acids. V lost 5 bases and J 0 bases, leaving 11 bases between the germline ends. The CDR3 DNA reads TGCAGCGTTACCGGGACAAATAGCAATCAGCCCCAGCATTTT. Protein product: CSVTGTNSNQPQHF.

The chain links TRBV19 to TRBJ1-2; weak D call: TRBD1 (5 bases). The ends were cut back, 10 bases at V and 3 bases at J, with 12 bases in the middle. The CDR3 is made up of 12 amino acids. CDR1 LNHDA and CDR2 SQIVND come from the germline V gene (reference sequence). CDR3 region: CATQDTYYGYTF. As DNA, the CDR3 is TGTGCCACCCAGGACACGTACTATGGCTACACCTTC.

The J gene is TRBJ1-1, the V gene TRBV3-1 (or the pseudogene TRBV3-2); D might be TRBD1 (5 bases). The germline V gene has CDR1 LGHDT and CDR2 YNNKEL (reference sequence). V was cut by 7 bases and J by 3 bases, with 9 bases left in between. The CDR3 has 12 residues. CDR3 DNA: TGTGCCAGCACCTCCAGGGACACTGAAGCTTTCTTT. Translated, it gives CASTSRDTEAFF.

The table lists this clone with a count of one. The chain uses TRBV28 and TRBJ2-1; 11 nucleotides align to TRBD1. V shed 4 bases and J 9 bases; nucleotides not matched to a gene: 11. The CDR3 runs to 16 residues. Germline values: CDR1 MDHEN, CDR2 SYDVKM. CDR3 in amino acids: CASSSTGTGGDSEQFF. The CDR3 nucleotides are TGTGCCAGCAGTTCAACCGGGACAGGGGGTGATAGTGAGCAGTTCTTC.

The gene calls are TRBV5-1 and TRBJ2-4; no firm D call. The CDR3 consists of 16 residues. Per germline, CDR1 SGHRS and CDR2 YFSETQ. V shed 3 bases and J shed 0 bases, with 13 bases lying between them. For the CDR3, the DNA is TGCGCCAGCAGCTCAAAAGATAAGCTAGCCAAAAACATTCAGTACTTC. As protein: CASSSKDKLAKNIQYF.

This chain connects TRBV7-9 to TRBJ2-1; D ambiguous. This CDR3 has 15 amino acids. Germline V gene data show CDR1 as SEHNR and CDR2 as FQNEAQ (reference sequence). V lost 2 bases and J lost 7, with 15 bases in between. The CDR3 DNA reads TGTGCCAGCAGCTTAAGCGCTCTCCGAGGTAATGAGCAGTTCTTC. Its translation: CASSLSALRGNEQFF.

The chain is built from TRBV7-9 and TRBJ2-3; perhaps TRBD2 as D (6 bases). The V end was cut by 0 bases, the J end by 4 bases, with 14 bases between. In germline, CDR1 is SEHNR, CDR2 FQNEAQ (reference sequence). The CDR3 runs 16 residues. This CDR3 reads CASSLALAMGADTQYF. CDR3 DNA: TGTGCCAGCAGCTTAGCACTAGCTATGGGCGCAGATACGCAGTATTTT.

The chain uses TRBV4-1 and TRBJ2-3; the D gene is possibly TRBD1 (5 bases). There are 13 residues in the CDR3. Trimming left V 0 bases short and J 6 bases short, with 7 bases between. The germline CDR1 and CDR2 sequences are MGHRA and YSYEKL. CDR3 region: CASSQDPGDTQYF. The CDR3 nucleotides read TGCGCCAGCAGCCAAGATCCAGGGGATACGCAGTATTTT.

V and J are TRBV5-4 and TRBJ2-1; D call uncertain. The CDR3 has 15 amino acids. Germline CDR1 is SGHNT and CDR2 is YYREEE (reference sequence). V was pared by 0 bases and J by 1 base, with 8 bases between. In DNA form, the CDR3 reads TGTGCCAGCAGCTTGGACGGGTCTTCCTACAATGAGCAGTTCTTC. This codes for CASSLDGSSYNEQFF.

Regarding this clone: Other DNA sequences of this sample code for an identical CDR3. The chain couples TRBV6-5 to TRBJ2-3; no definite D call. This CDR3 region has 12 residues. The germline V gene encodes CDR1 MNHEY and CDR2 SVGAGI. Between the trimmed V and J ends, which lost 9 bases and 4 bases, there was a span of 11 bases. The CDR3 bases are TGTGCCAGTCGAAGAGATTCAGATACGCAGTATTTT. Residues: CASRRDSDTQYF.

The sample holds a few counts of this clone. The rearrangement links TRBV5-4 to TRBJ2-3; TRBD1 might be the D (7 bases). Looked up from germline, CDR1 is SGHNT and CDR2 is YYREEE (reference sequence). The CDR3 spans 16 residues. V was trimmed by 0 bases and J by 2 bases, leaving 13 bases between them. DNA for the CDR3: TGTGCCAGCAGCTTGGTGCGGGACAGCTCCACAGATACGCAGTATTTT. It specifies CASSLVRDSSTDTQYF.

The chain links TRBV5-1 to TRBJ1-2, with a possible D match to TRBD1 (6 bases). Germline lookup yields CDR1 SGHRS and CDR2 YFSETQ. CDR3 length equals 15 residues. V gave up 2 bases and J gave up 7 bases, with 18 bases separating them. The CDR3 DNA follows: TGCGCCAGCAGCTTAGACATAACAGGGAGTGCTGGCTACACCTTC. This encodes CASSLDITGSAGYTF.

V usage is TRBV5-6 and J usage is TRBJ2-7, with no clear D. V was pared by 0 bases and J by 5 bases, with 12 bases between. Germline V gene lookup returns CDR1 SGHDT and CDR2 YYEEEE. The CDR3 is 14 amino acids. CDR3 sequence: CASSLGSMGHEQYF. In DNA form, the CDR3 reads TGTGCCAGCAGCTTGGGCTCGATGGGCCACGAGCAGTACTTC.

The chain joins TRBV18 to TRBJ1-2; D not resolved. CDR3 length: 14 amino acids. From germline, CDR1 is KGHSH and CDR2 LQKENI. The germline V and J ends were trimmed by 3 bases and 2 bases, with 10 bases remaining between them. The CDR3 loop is CASSPEGGNYGYTF. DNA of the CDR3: TGTGCCAGCTCACCCGAAGGAGGGAACTATGGCTACACCTTC.

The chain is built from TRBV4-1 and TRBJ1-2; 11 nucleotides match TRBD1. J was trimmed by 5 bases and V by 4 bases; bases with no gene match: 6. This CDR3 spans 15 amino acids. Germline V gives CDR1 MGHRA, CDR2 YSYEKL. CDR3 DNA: TGCGCCAGCAGCCCGTGGGACAGGGGGAAATATGGCTACACCTTC. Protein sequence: CASSPWDRGKYGYTF.